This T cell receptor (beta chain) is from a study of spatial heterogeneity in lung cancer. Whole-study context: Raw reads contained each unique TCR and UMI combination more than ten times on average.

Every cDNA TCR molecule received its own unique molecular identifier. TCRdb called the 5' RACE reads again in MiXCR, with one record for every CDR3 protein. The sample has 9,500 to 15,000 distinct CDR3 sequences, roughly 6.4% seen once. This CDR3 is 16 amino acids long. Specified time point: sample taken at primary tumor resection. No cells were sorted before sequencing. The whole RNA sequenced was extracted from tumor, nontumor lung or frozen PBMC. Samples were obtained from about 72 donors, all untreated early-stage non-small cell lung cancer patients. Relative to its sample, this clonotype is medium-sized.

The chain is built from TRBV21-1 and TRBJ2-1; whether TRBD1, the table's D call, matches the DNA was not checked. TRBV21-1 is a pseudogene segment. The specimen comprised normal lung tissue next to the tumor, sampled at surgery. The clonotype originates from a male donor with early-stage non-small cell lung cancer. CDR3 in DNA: TGTGCCAGCAGCAAAAAACAGGGGATCTCCTACAATGAGCAGTTCTTC. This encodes CASSKKQGISYNEQFF.